In its sample, the clone carrying this T cell receptor beta chain was seen once. Its target is unknown. PCR amplification relied on 60 Vbeta primers (plus 13 Jbeta primers). TCRdb's table, derived via immunoSEQ multiplex PCR, lists solely in-frame clones and lacks some. Of approximately 74,000 clones listed, around 80% were seen once; the top ten hold around 2.9%. The sample comes from a study of cytomegalovirus exposure and HLA in healthy donors. There are 14 residues in the CDR3. Germline CDR1 is LGHNT and CDR2 is FRNRAP. Trimming took 2 bases from V and 13 from J, leaving 18 bases between them. Study results and caveats: In an earlier analysis, about 87% or about 30%: the productive usage of most TCR beta V segments.

The V gene is TRBV12-5, the J gene TRBJ2-1; D call uncertain. Material: PBMCs. The sequence was obtained from a woman between 25 and 40 years old in good health and CMV-seronegative. The CDR3 coding sequence is TGTGCTAGTGGTTTGTCGCCGACTGGATTCGAACAGTTCTTC. This encodes CASGLSPTGFEQFF.